Listed below are T cell receptor beta chains from one sample, sequenced in a study of blood T cell repertoires in COVID-19. TCRdb's copy holds only in-frame clones and misses some; the assay was immunoSEQ multiplex PCR. The table includes tens of thousands of clones, approximately 78% detected once. Sequenced: peripheral blood. These receptor sequences come from a human donor in a cohort sampled during active COVID-19. CDR3s include the opening cysteine and the closing phenylalanine or tryptophan. The D gene is left open where the match is weak. Clone size is not always given. Where it is, it says once, few, many or a class for expanded clones.

>.|TRBJ2-7|once|TRBV5-1
TGCGCCAGCAGCTCCCCTAATACAGGGAACGAGCAGTACTTC
CASSSPNTGNEQYF
>TRBD2|TRBJ2-1|.|TRBV27
TGTGCCAGCAGTTTCCGCCGAGGGGACTACTCCTACAATGAGCAGTTCTTC
CASSFRRGDYSYNEQFF
>TRBD1|TRBJ1-2|.|TRBV7-6
TGTGCCAGCAGCGCAGGGGGCGCCTATGGCTACACCTTC
CASSAGGAYGYTF
>TRBD2|TRBJ2-1|.|TRBV2
TGTGCCAGCAGTGAAGATACTAGCGGGGGGAATGAGCAGTTCTTC
CASSEDTSGGNEQFF
>TRBD2|TRBJ2-7|.|TRBV5-4
TGTGCCAGCAGCTTGCGGGGGGGCTACGAGCAGTACTTC
CASSLRGGYEQYF
>TRBD1|TRBJ1-1|.|TRBV19
TGTGCCAGTAGTCTTCGAGACAGGGGATATGAGACTGAAGCTTTCTTT
CASSLRDRGYETEAFF
>.|TRBJ1-2|.|TRBV2
TGTGCCAGCAGAGAAGGGCCGAACTATGGCTACACCTTC
CASREGPNYGYTF
>TRBD1|TRBJ1-5|.|TRBV11-2
TGTGCCAGCAGCTCCGACAGGGAACAGCCCCAGCATTTT
CASSSDREQPQHF
>.|TRBJ2-5|.|TRBV24-1
TGTGCCACCAGTGAGGTGGGCATGGAGACCCAGTACTTC
CATSEVGMETQYF
>.|TRBJ2-1|.|TRBV15
TGTGCCACCAGCAGAGCGGGGATTAGCTCCTACAATGAGCAGTTCTTC
CATSRAGISSYNEQFF
>.|TRBJ1-1|.|TRBV5-4
TGTGCCAGCAGCCCACCGGACGGTGCGGGGGACACTGAAGCTTTCTTT
CASSPPDGAGDTEAFF
>TRBD2|TRBJ2-7|.|TRBV30
TGTGCCTGGCTTAGCTGGGAGGGGAGCTCCTACGAGCAGTACTTC
CAWLSWEGSSYEQYF
>.|TRBJ2-5|once|TRBV28
TGTGCCAGCAGTACAGGGAACCAAGAGACCCAGTACTTC
CASSTGNQETQYF
>TRBD1|TRBJ1-1|.|TRBV7-3
TGTGCCAGCAGCTTGACAGGGGCCCTGGCTGAAGCTTTCTTT
CASSLTGALAEAFF
>TRBD1|TRBJ1-1|few|TRBV12-5
TGTGCTAGTGTCCCAATACAGGGGGGAGCTGAAGCTTTCTTT
CASVPIQGGAEAFF
>.|TRBJ1-3|.|TRBV5-1
TGCGCCAGCAGCTTGACTCCTCAGAGGCAGCCTGGAAACACCATATATTTT
CASSLTPQRQPGNTIYF
>TRBD1|TRBJ1-2|few|TRBV7-7
TGTGCTAGCAGCCCTCAGACAGGGAGAACATTCTATGGCTACACCTTC
CASSPQTGRTFYGYTF
>TRBD2|TRBJ2-3|.|TRBV6-4
TGTGCCAGCAGTGACGGGACTAGCGGGCCAGATACGCAGTATTTT
CASSDGTSGPDTQYF
>.|TRBJ2-1|.|TRBV14
TGTGCCAGCAGCAACACCATAAACCCATACAATGAGCAGTTCTTC
CASSNTINPYNEQFF
>.|TRBJ2-5|once|TRBV5-6
TGTGCCAGCAGCCTAAGACAGGCCGAGACCCAGTACTTC
CASSLRQAETQYF
>.|TRBJ1-2|.|TRBV11-2
TGTGCCAGCAGCTTAGGGTCCCAGGACTATGGCTACACCTTC
CASSLGSQDYGYTF
>TRBD2|TRBJ2-3|once|TRBV28
TGTGCCAGCAGTCTAGCGGGTCTGATCACAGATACGCAGTATTTT
CASSLAGLITDTQYF
>TRBD2|TRBJ2-1|.|TRBV18
TGTGCCAGCTCACCACCACTAGCGGGGGGGCCGGTCAATGAGCAGTTCTTC
CASSPPLAGGPVNEQFF
>TRBD2|TRBJ2-6|.|TRBV27
TGTGCCAGCGCCTCCGGGAGGCTTTCTGGGGCCAACGTCCTGACTTTC
CASASGRLSGANVLTF
>.|TRBJ1-2|.|TRBV20-1
TGCAGTGCTAGTCCCGGAGGATTTAACTATGGCTACACCTTC
CSASPGGFNYGYTF
>.|TRBJ2-2|.|TRBV5-4
TGTGCCAGCAGCTTGGTTAGCACCACCGGGGAGCTGTTTTTT
CASSLVSTTGELFF
>.|TRBJ2-2|.|TRBV15
TGTGCCACCAGCAGAGAGGACTTCGCGAACACCGGGGAGCTGTTTTTT
CATSREDFANTGELFF
>.|TRBJ2-3|.|TRBV28
TGTGCCAGCAGTCCTAGGCCCCCCGGCACAGATACGCAGTATTTT
CASSPRPPGTDTQYF